These 11 T cell receptor beta chains were sequenced from one sample in a study of cytomegalovirus exposure and HLA in healthy donors. The PCR ran on 60 Vbeta and 13 Jbeta primers. Repertoires were generated with immunoSEQ multiplex PCR, while TCRdb's copy carries only in-frame clones and drops some. Of about 180,000 clones listed, around 81% are singletons. The specimen sequenced was PBMCs. Source of these receptors: a woman in her twenties or thirties in good health and CMV-seronegative.

This chain uses TRBV2 with TRBJ2-7, with D possibly TRBD2 on 5 matching bases. V lost 4 bases and J 3 bases, leaving 7 bases between the germline ends. CDR1 SNHLY and CDR2 FYNNEI come from the germline V gene. The CDR3 consists of 12 residues. The CDR3 protein is CASSATSYEQYF. DNA for the CDR3: TGTGCCAGCAGTGCAACTAGCTACGAGCAGTACTTC.

The chain joins TRBV19 to TRBJ2-3; 9 bases match TRBD1. The CDR3 extends over 18 amino acids. Germline CDR1 is LNHDA and CDR2 is SQIVND (reference sequence). The J segment lost 5 bases and the V segment lost 3 bases, leaving 15 bases of the junction unmatched. The CDR3 here is CASSILGQGSGWGDTQYF. The CDR3, as DNA: TGTGCCAGTAGTATCTTAGGACAGGGGTCCGGGTGGGGAGATACGCAGTATTTT.

The chain employs TRBV27 and TRBJ2-7; TRBD2 agrees at 10 bases. The CDR3 has 17 amino acids. The junction had 12 bases not matched to a gene; V was cut back by 4 bases and J by 3 bases. CDR1 is MNHEY, CDR2 SMNVEV, per germline (reference sequence). CDR3 DNA sequence: TGTGCCAGCAGTTCTTATTCGAGTGGGACTAGCGTCTACGAGCAGTACTTC. This gives the protein CASSSYSSGTSVYEQYF.

A single count supports this clone. The chain employs TRBV7-9 and TRBJ1-5, with D unresolved. The CDR3 extends over 13 amino acids. Per the germline V gene, CDR1 is SEHNR and CDR2 is FQNEAQ (reference sequence). V lost 5 bases, J lost 0 bases, and 5 bases lay in between. This CDR3 is CASSPDSNQPQHF. In nucleotides, the CDR3 is TGTGCCAGCAGCCCAGATAGCAATCAGCCCCAGCATTTT.

V and J are TRBV6-5 and TRBJ1-1, with D perhaps matching TRBD1 (5 bases). Trimming stripped 0 bases from V and 1 base from J, with 9 bases between. The CDR3 sequence is 15 residues long. Germline V gene sequence: CDR1 MNHEY, CDR2 SVGAGI. CDR3 residues: CASSYSVQGNTEAFF. Here the CDR3 DNA reads TGTGCCAGCAGTTACTCAGTCCAGGGGAACACTGAAGCTTTCTTT.

The chain links TRBV10-1 to TRBJ1-1; possible D gene TRBD1, 6 bases. The CDR3 consists of 16 residues. V lost 9 bases and J lost 3, with 23 bases in between. Germline V lookup: CDR1 WNHNN, CDR2 SYGVQD (reference sequence). The CDR3 DNA reads TGCGCCAGAGAACCGGGACATTCGAAAAGGTACACTGAAGCTTTCTTT. As protein: CAREPGHSKRYTEAFF.

The chain recombines TRBV28 with TRBJ1-3; 8 bases agree with TRBD1. J gave up 7 bases and V 1 base, and 6 bases lay outside the gene matches. Germline V lookup: CDR1 MDHEN, CDR2 SYDVKM. The length of the CDR3 is 15 residues. The CDR3 region has the DNA TGTGCCAGCAGTTTATTAGGACAGGGTAGGAACACCATATATTTT. It yields the protein CASSLLGQGRNTIYF.

The chain couples TRBV28 to TRBJ2-1, with D possibly TRBD1 on 6 matching bases. Trimming shortened V by 8 bases and J by 4 bases, and 12 bases separated the two germline ends. The CDR3 covers 13 residues. CDR1 and CDR2 (germline): MDHEN, SYDVKM. In nucleotides, the CDR3 is TGTGCCAGCGAAGAACAGGGTTACAATGAGCAGTTCTTC. Translating it yields CASEEQGYNEQFF.

The sample holds one count of this clone. The CDR3 nucleotides read TGTGCCAGCAGCAACCTAAGGGGGCTGTCAGAGACCCAGTACTTC. This encodes CASSNLRGLSETQYF. This sequence joins TRBV11-2 and TRBJ2-5, with 7 nucleotides matching TRBD1. CDR3 length equals 15 residues. Germline V lookup: CDR1 SGHAT, CDR2 FQNNGV. V lost 5 bases, J lost 4 bases, and 10 bases stayed unmatched.

The CDR3 sequence is CASSLFSSTDTQYF. The CDR3 nucleotides read TGTGCCAGCAGCTTATTCAGTTCCACAGATACGCAGTATTTT. This chain joins TRBV13 and TRBJ2-3; unclear D gene. Germline V gene data show CDR1 as PRHDT and CDR2 as FYEKMQ (reference sequence). The V end was cut by 2 bases, the J end by 2 bases, with 8 bases between. The length of the CDR3 is 14 residues.

In this sample, this clone turned up a few times. The J gene is TRBJ1-5, the V gene TRBV28; D gene uncertain. The V and J ends lost 6 bases and 0 bases respectively, with 15 bases between them. CDR1 and CDR2 (germline): MDHEN, SYDVKM. This CDR3 spans 16 amino acids. Here the CDR3 reads CASSRPKQLSNQPQHF. The CDR3, as DNA: TGTGCCAGCAGCCGACCAAAACAGCTTAGCAATCAGCCCCAGCATTTT.